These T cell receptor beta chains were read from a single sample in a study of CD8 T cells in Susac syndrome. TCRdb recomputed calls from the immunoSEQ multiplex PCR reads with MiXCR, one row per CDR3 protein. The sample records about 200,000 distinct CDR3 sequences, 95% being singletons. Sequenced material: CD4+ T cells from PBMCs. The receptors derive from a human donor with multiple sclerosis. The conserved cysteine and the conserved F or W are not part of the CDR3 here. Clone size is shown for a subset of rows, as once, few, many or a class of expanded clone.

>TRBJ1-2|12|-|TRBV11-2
ASSLEPSGYGYT
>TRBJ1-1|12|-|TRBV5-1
ASSPDVTGDEAF
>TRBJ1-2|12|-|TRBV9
ASSVGTDNYGYT
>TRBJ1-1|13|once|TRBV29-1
SVGTGGWLNTEAF
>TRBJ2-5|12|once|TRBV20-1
SANHRDSGETQY
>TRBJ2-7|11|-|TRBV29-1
SAGTALTYEQY
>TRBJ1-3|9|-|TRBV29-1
SAEQGNTIY
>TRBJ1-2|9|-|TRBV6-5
ASHNRGGYT
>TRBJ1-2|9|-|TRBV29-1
SAQENYGYT
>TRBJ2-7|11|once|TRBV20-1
SARGTAFGEQY
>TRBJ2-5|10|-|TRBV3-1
ASTITGETQY
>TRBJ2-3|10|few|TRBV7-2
ASRVGLGRQY
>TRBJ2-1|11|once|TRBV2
ASSVDREAEQF
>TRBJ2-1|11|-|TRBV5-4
ASGSAPYNEQF
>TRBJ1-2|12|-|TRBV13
ASSLGTGTFGYT
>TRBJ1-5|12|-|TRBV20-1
SAARAAEGPAQH
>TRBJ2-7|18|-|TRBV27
ASSLKPGQGSSGNSYEQY
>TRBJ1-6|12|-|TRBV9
ASSHEVYNSPLH
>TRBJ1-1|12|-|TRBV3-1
ASSQDQQSSGAF
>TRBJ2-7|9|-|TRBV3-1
ASSGSSEQY
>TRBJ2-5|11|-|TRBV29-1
SVVQAGEGTQY
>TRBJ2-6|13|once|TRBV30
AWSVLVSGANVLT
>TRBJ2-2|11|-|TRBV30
AWSPAGSGELF
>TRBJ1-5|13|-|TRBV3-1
ASSQDLGHNQPQH
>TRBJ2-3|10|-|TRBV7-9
ASSSTPDTQY
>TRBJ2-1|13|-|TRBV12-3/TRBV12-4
ASRFDIFGYNEQF
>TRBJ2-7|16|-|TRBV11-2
ASSPPVWAGKGTYEQY
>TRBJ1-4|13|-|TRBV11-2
ASSFNGRDNEKLF
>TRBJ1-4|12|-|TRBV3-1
ASRDGGTNEKLF
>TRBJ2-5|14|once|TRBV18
ASSPLGVASPETQY
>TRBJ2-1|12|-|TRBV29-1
SVEGQGAFNEQF
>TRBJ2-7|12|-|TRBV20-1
SASPGQGTSEQY
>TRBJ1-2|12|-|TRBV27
ASSSSTGVRGYT
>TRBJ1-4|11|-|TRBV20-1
SAYGVPNEKLF
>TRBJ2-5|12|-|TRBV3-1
ASSPRTDEETQY
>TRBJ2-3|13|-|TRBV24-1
ATPGRRRVTDTQY